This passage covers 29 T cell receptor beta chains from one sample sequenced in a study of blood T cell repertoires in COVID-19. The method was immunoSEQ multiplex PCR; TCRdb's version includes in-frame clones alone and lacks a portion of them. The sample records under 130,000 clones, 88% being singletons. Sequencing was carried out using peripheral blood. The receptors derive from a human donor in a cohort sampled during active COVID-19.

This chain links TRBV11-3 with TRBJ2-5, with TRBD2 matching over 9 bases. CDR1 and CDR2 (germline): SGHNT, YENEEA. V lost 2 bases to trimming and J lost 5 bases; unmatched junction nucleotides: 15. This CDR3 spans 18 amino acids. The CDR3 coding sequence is TGTGCCAGCAGCTTAAGCCGACTAGGGATAGCGGGAGAGGAGACCCAGTACTTC. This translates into CASSLSRLGIAGEETQYF.

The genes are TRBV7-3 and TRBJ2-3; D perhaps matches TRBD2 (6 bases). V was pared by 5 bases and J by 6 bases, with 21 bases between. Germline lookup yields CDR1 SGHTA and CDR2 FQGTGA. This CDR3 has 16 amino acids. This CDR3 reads CASSATRLGVGDTQYF. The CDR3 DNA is TGTGCCAGCAGCGCGACTAGACTAGGGGTTGGGGATACGCAGTATTTT. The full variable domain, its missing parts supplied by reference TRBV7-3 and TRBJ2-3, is GAGVSQTPSNKVTEKGKYVELRCDPISGHTALYWYRQSLGQGPEFLIYFQGTGAADDSGLPNDRFFAVRPEGSVSTLKIQRTERGDSAVYLCASSATRLGVGDTQYFGPGTRLTVL.

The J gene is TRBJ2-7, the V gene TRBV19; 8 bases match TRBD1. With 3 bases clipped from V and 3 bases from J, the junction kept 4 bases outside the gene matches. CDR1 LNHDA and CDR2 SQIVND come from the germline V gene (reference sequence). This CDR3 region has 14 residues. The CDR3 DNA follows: TGTGCCAGTAGTATCGGGACAGGCTACTACGAGCAGTACTTC. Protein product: CASSIGTGYYEQYF.

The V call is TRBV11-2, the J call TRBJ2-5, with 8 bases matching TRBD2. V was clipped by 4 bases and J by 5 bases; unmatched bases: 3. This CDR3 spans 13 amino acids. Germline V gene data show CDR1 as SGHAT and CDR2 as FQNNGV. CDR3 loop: CASSSGGRETQYF. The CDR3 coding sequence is TGTGCCAGCAGCTCGGGAGGGCGGGAGACCCAGTACTTC.

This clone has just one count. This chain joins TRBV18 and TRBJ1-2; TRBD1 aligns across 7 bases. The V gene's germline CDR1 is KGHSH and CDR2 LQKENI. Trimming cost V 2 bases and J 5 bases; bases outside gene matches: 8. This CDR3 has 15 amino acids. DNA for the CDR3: TGTGCCAGCTCACCATATTCAGGGACAGAGTATGGCTACACCTTC. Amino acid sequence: CASSPYSGTEYGYTF. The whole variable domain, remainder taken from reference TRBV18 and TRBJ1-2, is NAGVMQNPRHLVRRRGQEARLRCSPMKGHSHVYWYRQLPEEGLKFMVYLQKENIIDESGMPKERFSAEFPKEGPSILRIQQVVRGDSAAYFCASSPYSGTEYGYTFGSGTRLTVV.

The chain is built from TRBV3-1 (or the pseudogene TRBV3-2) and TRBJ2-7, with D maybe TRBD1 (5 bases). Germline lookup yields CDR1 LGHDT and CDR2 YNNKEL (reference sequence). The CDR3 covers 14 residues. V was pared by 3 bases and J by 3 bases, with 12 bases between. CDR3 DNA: TGTGCCAGCAGCCAGGACACTACTGGCTACGAGCAGTACTTC. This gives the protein CASSQDTTGYEQYF.

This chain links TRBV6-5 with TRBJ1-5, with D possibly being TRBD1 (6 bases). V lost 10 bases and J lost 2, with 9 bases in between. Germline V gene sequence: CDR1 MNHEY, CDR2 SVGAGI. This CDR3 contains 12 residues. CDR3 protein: CANRQGNQPQHF. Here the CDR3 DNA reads TGTGCCAACAGACAGGGCAATCAGCCCCAGCATTTT.

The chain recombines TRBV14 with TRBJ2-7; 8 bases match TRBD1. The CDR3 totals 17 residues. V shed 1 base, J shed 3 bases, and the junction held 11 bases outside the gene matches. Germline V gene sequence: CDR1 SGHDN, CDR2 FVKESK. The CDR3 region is CASSQVGSTGGIYEQYF. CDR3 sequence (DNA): TGTGCCAGCAGCCAAGTGGGGAGTACAGGGGGAATCTACGAGCAGTACTTC.

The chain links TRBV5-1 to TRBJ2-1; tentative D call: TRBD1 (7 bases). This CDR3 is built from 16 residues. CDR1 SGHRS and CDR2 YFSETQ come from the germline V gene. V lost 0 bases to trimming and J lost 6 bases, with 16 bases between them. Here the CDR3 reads CASSLAGGLMFNEQFF. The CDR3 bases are TGCGCCAGCAGCTTGGCAGGGGGGTTGATGTTCAATGAGCAGTTCTTC.

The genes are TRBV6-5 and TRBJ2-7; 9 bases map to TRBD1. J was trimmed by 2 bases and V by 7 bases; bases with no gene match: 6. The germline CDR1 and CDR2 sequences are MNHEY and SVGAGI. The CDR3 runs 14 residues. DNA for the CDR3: TGTGCCAGCACCCCGGGACAGGGCCCCTACGAGCAGTACTTC. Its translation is CASTPGQGPYEQYF.

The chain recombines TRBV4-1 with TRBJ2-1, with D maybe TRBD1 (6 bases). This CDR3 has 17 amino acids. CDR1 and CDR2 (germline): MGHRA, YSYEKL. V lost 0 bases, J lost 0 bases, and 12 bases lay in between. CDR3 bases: TGCGCCAGCAGCCAAGAGGGCAGGGGTCGCTCCTACAATGAGCAGTTCTTC. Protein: CASSQEGRGRSYNEQFF.

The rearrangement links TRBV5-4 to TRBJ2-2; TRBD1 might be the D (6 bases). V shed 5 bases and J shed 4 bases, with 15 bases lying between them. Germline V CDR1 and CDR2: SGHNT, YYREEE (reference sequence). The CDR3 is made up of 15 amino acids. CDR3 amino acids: CASRPYRVSTGELFF. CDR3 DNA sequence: TGTGCCAGCAGACCATACAGGGTATCCACCGGGGAGCTGTTTTTT. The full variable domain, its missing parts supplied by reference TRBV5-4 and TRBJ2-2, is ETGVTQSPTHLIKTRGQQVTLRCSSQSGHNTVSWYQQALGQGPQFIFQYYREEENGRGNFPPRFSGLQFPNYSSELNVNALELDDSALYLCASRPYRVSTGELFFGEGSRLTVL.

CDR3 DNA sequence: TGTGCCAGCAGCTTGGCGGGGCGCAATCAGCCCCAGCATTTT. Protein: CASSLAGRNQPQHF. V is TRBV11-2 and J is TRBJ1-5; maybe TRBD1 (5 bases). CDR3 length equals 14 residues. The V gene lost 3 bases and the J gene lost 2 bases, with 8 bases spanning the gap. Per the germline V gene, CDR1 is SGHAT and CDR2 is FQNNGV.

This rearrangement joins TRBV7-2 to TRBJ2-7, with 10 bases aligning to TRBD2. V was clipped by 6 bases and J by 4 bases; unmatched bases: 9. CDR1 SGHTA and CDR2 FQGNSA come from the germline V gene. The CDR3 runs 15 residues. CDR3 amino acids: CASRPPSGSFYEQYF. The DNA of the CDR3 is TGTGCCAGCAGGCCACCTAGCGGGAGTTTTTACGAGCAGTACTTC.

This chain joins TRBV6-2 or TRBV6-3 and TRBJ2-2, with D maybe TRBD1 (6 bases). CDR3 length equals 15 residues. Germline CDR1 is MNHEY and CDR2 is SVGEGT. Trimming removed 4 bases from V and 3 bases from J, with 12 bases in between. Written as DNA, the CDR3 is TGTGCCAGCAGTTGGCAGGGGACCGACACCGGGGAGCTGTTTTTT. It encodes CASSWQGTDTGELFF.

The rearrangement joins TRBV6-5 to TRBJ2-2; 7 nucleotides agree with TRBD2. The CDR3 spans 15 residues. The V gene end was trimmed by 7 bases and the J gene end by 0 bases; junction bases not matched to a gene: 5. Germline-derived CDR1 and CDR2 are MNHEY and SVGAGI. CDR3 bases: TGTGCCAGCACCGCGGGAGTGGCGAACACCGGGGAGCTGTTTTTT. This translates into CASTAGVANTGELFF.

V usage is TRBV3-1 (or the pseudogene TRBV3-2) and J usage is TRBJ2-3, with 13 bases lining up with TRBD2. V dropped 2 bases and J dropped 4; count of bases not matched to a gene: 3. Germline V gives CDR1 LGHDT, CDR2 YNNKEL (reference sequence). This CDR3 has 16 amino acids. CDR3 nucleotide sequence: TGTGCCAGCAGCCAATTGACTAGCGGGGGGTCAGATACGCAGTATTTT. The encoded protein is CASSQLTSGGSDTQYF.

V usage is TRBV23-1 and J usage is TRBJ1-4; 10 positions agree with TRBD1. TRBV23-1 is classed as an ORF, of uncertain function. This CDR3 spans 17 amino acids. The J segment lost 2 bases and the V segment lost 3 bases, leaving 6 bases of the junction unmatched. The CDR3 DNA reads TGCGCCAGCAGTCAGGGGACAGGGGTTTTTACTAATGAAAAACTGTTTTTT. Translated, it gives CASSQGTGVFTNEKLFF.

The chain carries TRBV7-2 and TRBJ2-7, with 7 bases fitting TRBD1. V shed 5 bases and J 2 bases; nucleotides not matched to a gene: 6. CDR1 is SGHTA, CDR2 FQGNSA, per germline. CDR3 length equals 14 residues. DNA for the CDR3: TGTGCCAGCAGCACCAGGACAGGAGCCTACGAGCAGTACTTC. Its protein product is CASSTRTGAYEQYF.

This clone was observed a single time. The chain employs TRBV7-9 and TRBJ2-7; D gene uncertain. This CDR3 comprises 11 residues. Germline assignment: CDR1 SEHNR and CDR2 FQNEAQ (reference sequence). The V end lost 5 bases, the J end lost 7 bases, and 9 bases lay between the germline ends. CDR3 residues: CASSSHSEQYF. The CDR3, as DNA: TGTGCCAGCAGCAGCCACAGTGAGCAGTACTTC.

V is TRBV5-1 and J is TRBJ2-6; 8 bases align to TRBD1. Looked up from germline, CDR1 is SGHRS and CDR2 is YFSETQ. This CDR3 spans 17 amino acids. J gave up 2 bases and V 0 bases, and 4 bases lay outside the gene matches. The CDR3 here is CASSLAKTGAGANVLTF. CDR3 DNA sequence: TGCGCCAGCAGCTTGGCCAAGACAGGGGCTGGGGCCAACGTCCTGACTTTC.

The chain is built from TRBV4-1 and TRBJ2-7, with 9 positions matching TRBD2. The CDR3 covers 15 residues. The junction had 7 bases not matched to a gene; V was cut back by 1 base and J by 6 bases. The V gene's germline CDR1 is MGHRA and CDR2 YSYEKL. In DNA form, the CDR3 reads TGCGCCAGCAGCCAAGGGCGGGGGGGCCTGAGCGAGCAGTACTTC. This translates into CASSQGRGGLSEQYF.

The CDR3, as DNA: TGTGCCAGCAGTATTAGCGGGGGGGCCTATGAGACCCAGTACTTC. Translation gives CASSISGGAYETQYF. The chain joins TRBV6-5 to TRBJ2-5, with TRBD2 matching over 11 bases. Losses at the gene ends were 5 bases for V and 5 bases for J; bases not matched to a gene: 7. CDR1 MNHEY and CDR2 SVGAGI come from the germline V gene. CDR3 length equals 15 residues.

CDR3 loop: CASSSGTGSISGGYTF. Written as DNA, the CDR3 is TGTGCCAGCTCATCCGGGACAGGGTCGATCTCAGGCGGCTACACCTTC. The chain uses TRBV18 and TRBJ1-2, with 9 positions matching TRBD1. The CDR3 has 16 residues. Germline CDR1 KGHSH, CDR2 LQKENI. V lost 5 bases and J lost 8; bases outside the gene matches: 15.

CDR3 region: CASSLPGLGSPNTGELFF. The CDR3 DNA is TGTGCCAGCAGCTTACCGGGACTAGGCTCCCCAAACACCGGGGAGCTGTTTTTT. This rearrangement joins TRBV5-6 to TRBJ2-2; 8 nucleotides align to TRBD2. Trimming took 2 bases from V and 2 from J; bases not matched to a gene: 11. Germline CDR1 SGHDT, CDR2 YYEEEE. This CDR3 comprises 18 residues.

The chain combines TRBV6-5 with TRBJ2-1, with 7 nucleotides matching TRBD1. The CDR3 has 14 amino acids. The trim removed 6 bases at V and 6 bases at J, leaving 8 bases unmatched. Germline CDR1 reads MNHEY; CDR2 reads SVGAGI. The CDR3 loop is CASSDREPPNEQFF. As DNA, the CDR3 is TGTGCCAGCAGCGACAGGGAACCCCCCAATGAGCAGTTCTTC.

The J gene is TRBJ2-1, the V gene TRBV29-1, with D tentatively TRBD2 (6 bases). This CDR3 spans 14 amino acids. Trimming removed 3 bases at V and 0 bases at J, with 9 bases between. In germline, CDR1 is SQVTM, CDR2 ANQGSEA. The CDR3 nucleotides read TGCAGCGTTGACCTAGCGCTCTCCTACAATGAGCAGTTCTTC. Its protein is CSVDLALSYNEQFF.

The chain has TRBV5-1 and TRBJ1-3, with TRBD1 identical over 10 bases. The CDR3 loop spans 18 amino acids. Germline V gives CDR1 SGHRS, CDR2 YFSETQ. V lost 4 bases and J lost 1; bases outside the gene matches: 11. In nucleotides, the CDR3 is TGCGCCAGCAGCCCGTGGGGACAGGGGAGGAATTCTGGAAACACCATATATTTT. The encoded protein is CASSPWGQGRNSGNTIYF.

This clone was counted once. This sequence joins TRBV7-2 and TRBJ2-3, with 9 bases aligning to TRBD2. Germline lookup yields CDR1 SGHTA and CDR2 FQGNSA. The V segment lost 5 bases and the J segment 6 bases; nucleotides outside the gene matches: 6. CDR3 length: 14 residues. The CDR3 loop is CASSPGLATDTQYF. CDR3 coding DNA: TGTGCCAGCAGCCCGGGACTAGCAACGGATACGCAGTATTTT.